A selection of T cell receptor beta chains follows, all from one sample in a study of beta chain features in type 1 diabetes. TCRdb keeps only in-frame clones here, not all; method: immunoSEQ multiplex PCR. The data hold more than 300,000 clones, with approximately 8% observed a single time. Sequencing was done on a sample of central memory CD4+ T cells from blood. The receptors come from a woman younger than 30 in good health. CDR3s include the opening cysteine and the closing phenylalanine or tryptophan. A D gene is named only where the DNA matches it firmly. Only some rows state a clone size, as once, few, many or a class for expanded clones.

abundance	d_gene	v_gene	len	j_gene	CDR3aa	CDR3nt
NA	NA	TRBV4-1	14	TRBJ2-3	CASSQGPFSDTQYF	TGCGCCAGCAGCCAGGGACCCTTTTCAGATACGCAGTATTTT
few	NA	TRBV5-1	14	TRBJ2-2	CASSLDVGTGELFF	TGCGCCAGCAGCTTGGACGTGGGAACCGGGGAGCTGTTTTTT
many	TRBD1	TRBV9	15	TRBJ1-2	CASSVQPGQGYGYTF	TGTGCCAGCAGCGTCCAGCCGGGACAGGGGTATGGCTACACCTTC
many	NA	TRBV5-1	16	TRBJ2-2	CASSPARQPNTGELFF	TGCGCCAGCAGCCCCGCGCGGCAGCCGAACACCGGGGAGCTGTTTTTT
few	NA	TRBV9	14	TRBJ1-1	CASSVHALNTEAFF	TGTGCCAGCAGCGTACACGCTTTAAACACTGAAGCTTTCTTT
few	NA	TRBV5-4	16	TRBJ2-1	CASRVDIESSYNEQFF	TGTGCCAGCAGGGTGGATATCGAGAGCTCCTACAATGAGCAGTTCTTC
NA	NA	TRBV18	12	TRBJ1-1	CASSPLTTEAFF	TGTGCCAGCTCACCCTTGACCACTGAAGCTTTCTTT
NA	NA	TRBV7-9	14	TRBJ2-3	CASSLIGLSDTQYF	TGTGCCAGCAGCCTGATCGGACTGTCAGATACGCAGTATTTT
NA	NA	TRBV7-2	15	TRBJ1-2	CASSPGSYLQGGYTF	TGTGCCAGCAGCCCCGGCAGCTACCTCCAGGGTGGCTACACCTTC
NA	TRBD2	TRBV28	14	TRBJ2-7	CASSLLAGSYEQYF	TGTGCCAGCAGTTTACTAGCGGGGTCCTACGAGCAGTACTTC
NA	NA	TRBV20-1	10	TRBJ2-1	CSADHHEQFF	TGCAGTGCTGATCACCATGAGCAGTTCTTC
NA	TRBD2	TRBV2	18	TRBJ2-3	CASRELAGGPRGTDTQYF	TGTGCCAGCAGGGAACTAGCGGGAGGGCCTCGTGGCACAGATACGCAGTATTTT
few	TRBD1	TRBV29-1	13	TRBJ1-2	CSVVDRGLRGYTF	TGCAGCGTTGTGGACAGGGGGCTTCGTGGCTACACCTTC
few	NA	TRBV6-1	14	TRBJ2-5	CASSATSAWETQYF	TGTGCCAGCAGTGCGACTAGTGCATGGGAGACCCAGTACTTC
few	NA	TRBV18	13	TRBJ2-7	CASSPSGDREQYF	TGTGCCAGCTCACCATCAGGGGATCGCGAGCAGTACTTC
few	TRBD2	TRBV7-2	15	TRBJ2-1	CASSYTSGVYNEQFF	TGTGCCAGCAGTTACACTAGCGGGGTTTACAATGAGCAGTTCTTC
NA	NA	TRBV7-9	15	TRBJ1-2	CASSQPDRTNYGYTF	TGTGCCAGCAGCCAACCAGACAGGACCAACTATGGCTACACCTTC
NA	TRBD2	TRBV4-3	18	TRBJ2-1	CASSSLAGGLSAYNEQFF	TGCGCCAGCAGCTCACTAGCGGGAGGGCTTAGTGCCTACAATGAGCAGTTCTTC
NA	NA	TRBV29-1	12	TRBJ2-5	CSVGPSQEVQYF	TGCAGCGTTGGGCCTTCTCAGGAGGTTCAGTACTTC
NA	TRBD1	TRBV6-5	15	TRBJ2-5	CASSRLEGAWETQYF	TGTGCCAGCAGCAGACTTGAGGGGGCCTGGGAGACCCAGTACTTC
NA	NA	TRBV11-2	15	TRBJ2-1	CASSLGRVAYNEQFF	TGTGCCAGCAGCTTAGGTCGTGTCGCCTACAATGAGCAGTTCTTC
many	NA	TRBV6-6	12	TRBJ2-7	CASRTGRYEQYF	TGTGCCAGCAGAACAGGTCGGTACGAGCAGTACTTC
NA	NA	TRBV5-6	16	TRBJ1-4	CASSIRVDWANEKLFF	TGTGCCAGCAGCATAAGGGTGGATTGGGCTAATGAAAAACTGTTTTTT
NA	NA	TRBV1	21	TRBJ2-1	CTSSQDFAPPSGLATWHEQFF	TGCACCAGCAGCCAAGATTTCGCCCCTCCATCCGGACTAGCCACATGGCATGAGCAGTTCTTC
few	NA	TRBV6-5	14	TRBJ2-1	CASSFNGRNNEQFF	TGTGCCAGCAGTTTCAATGGGAGAAACAATGAGCAGTTCTTC
many	NA	TRBV9	14	TRBJ2-3	CASSVHPKSDTQYF	TGTGCCAGCAGCGTACACCCGAAGTCAGATACGCAGTATTTT
few	TRBD2	TRBV6-5	15	TRBJ2-1	CASSREREPYNEQFF	TGTGCCAGCAGCCGAGAGCGGGAGCCCTACAATGAGCAGTTCTTC
few	TRBD2	TRBV6-1	15	TRBJ2-6	CASAGRRSGANVLTF	TGTGCCAGCGCCGGGAGGCGATCTGGGGCCAACGTCCTGACTTTC
few	NA	TRBV10-3	13	TRBJ1-5	CAITGQINQPQHF	TGTGCCATCACCGGACAGATCAATCAGCCCCAGCATTTT
NA	TRBD2	TRBV14	16	TRBJ2-7	CASSPASGTSTYEQYF	TGTGCCAGCAGCCCAGCTTCCGGGACTAGTACTTACGAGCAGTACTTC
few	NA	TRBV4-1	13	TRBJ1-1	CASRATAGTEAFF	TGCGCCAGCAGGGCGACGGCAGGCACTGAAGCTTTCTTT
NA	NA	TRBV11-3	13	TRBJ2-5	CASSLRLEETQYF	TGTGCCAGCAGCCTGCGACTTGAGGAGACCCAGTACTTC
many	NA	TRBV28	14	TRBJ2-6	CASSFAPGANVLTF	TGTGCCAGCAGTTTTGCGCCTGGGGCCAACGTCCTGACTTTC
many	NA	TRBV7-2	16	TRBJ2-1	CASSLRGGSSYNEQFF	TGTGCCAGCAGCCTCAGGGGGGGTTCCTCCTACAATGAGCAGTTCTTC
many	NA	TRBV18	13	TRBJ1-1	CASSPSAGTEAFF	TGTGCCAGCTCGCCGTCCGCGGGGACTGAAGCTTTCTTT
few	NA	TRBV4-1	15	TRBJ2-1	CASSQSPGEYNEQFF	TGCGCCAGCAGCCAAAGTCCGGGGGAATACAATGAGCAGTTCTTC
few	NA	TRBV6-6	11	TRBJ2-1	CASSLVNEQFF	TGTGCCAGCAGTCTCGTTAATGAGCAGTTCTTC
NA	TRBD2	TRBV10-3	15	TRBJ2-3	CAIRNSLAGVDTQYF	TGTGCCATCAGAAACTCACTAGCGGGAGTCGATACGCAGTATTTT
few	TRBD1	TRBV27	16	TRBJ2-5	CASSRQGAALGETQYF	TGTGCCAGCAGTCGACAGGGGGCCGCTCTCGGAGAGACCCAGTACTTC
few	TRBD1	TRBV28	19	TRBJ2-7	CASSLKGGRGRSGPYEQYF	TGTGCCAGCAGCCTCAAAGGGGGCAGGGGACGATCAGGTCCCTACGAGCAGTACTTC
few	NA	TRBV11-2	15	TRBJ2-5	CASSLVGARQETQYF	TGTGCCAGCAGCTTAGTGGGGGCCCGCCAAGAGACCCAGTACTTC
NA	TRBD1	TRBV7-9	15	TRBJ2-3	CASSLGQGKTDTQYF	TGTGCCAGCAGCTTAGGACAGGGAAAAACAGATACGCAGTATTTT
few	TRBD2	TRBV19	15	TRBJ2-3	CASSMRRGGTDTQYF	TGTGCCAGTAGTATGAGGCGGGGGGGCACAGATACGCAGTATTTT
NA	NA	TRBV19	19	TRBJ1-5	CASSMCRTSKQCNNQPQHF	TGTGCCAGTAGTATGTGCAGAACCTCCAAGCAATGTAACAATCAGCCCCAGCATTTT